A selection of T cell receptor beta chains follows, all from one sample in a study of beta chain features in type 1 diabetes. The data were produced by immunoSEQ multiplex PCR, yet TCRdb's version contains in-frame clones alone and is incomplete. Among 250,000 or so clones listed, under 70% were seen once. The sequencing sample was made of naive CD4+ T cells from blood. The receptors come from a man younger than 45 in good health. Both conserved end residues are part of each CDR3. A D gene is named only where the DNA matches it firmly. Only some rows state a clone size, as once, few, many or a class for expanded clones.

j_gene,abundance,v_gene,d_gene,CDR3nt,CDR3aa
TRBJ2-5,NA,TRBV5-4,NA,TGTGCCAGCAGCGATGGGACGGGGCGGGAGACCCAGTACTTC,CASSDGTGRETQYF
TRBJ2-2,once,TRBV29-1,NA,TGCAGCGTTGAACAACCGGGACTTAACACCGGGGAGCTGTTTTTT,CSVEQPGLNTGELFF
TRBJ1-2,once,TRBV9,TRBD1,TGTGCCAGCAGCGTAGTTGGGACAGCCCTCTACACCTTC,CASSVVGTALYTF
TRBJ2-1,NA,TRBV4-3,NA,TGCGCCAGCAGCCAAGACATAGCGCCGACCTCCTACAATGAGCAGTTCTTC,CASSQDIAPTSYNEQFF
TRBJ2-1,NA,TRBV30,TRBD2,TGTGCCTGGAGTGTACTGGGGACTAGCGGAGATTACAATGAGCAGTTCTTC,CAWSVLGTSGDYNEQFF
TRBJ1-2,NA,TRBV4-2,NA,TGTGCCAGCAGCCAAATATTGACAGAATCTATAAACTATGGCTACACCTTC,CASSQILTESINYGYTF
TRBJ1-3,NA,TRBV28,NA,TGTGCCAGCAGTACAACAGGGTTGGGGGGAAACACCATATATTTT,CASSTTGLGGNTIYF
TRBJ2-5,NA,TRBV7-2,TRBD1,TGTGCCAGCAGCCCACCACAGGGGGCTTGGGAGACCCAGTACTTC,CASSPPQGAWETQYF
TRBJ2-1,NA,TRBV7-8,TRBD2,TGTGCCAGCAGCTTAGTAGCGGGAGCTAATGAGCAGTTCTTC,CASSLVAGANEQFF
TRBJ2-5,NA,TRBV28,NA,TGTGCCAGCAGTTTATTTGGGGGACTCCAAGAGACCCAGTACTTC,CASSLFGGLQETQYF